This TCR beta chain was profiled in a study of T cells after yellow fever vaccination. Study-wide findings and caveats: Weaker, the secondary response peaked sooner, at day 5 versus 15. Among primary-vaccination clones, most reappeared after the booster, at almost 98% for CD4 and under 90% for CD8. Contaminants from the bulk population, in the form of abundant clonotypes, could be found in FACS-sorted repertoires.

On this clonotype: Its antigen is not known.

5'RACE template switching generated TCR cDNA, adding a universal primer site and UMIs. A single record per CDR3 protein comes from TCRdb applying MiXCR to the 5' RACE reads. The sample yields about 630,000 distinct CDR3 sequences, more than 9% seen once. V was clipped by 4 bases and J by 4 bases; unmatched bases: 3. There are 13 residues in the CDR3. Germline values: CDR1 KGHSY, CDR2 FQNENV. The sequencing here drew on PBMCs, taken on the day of the yellow fever booster vaccination. This TCR was recovered from a young man who received the YFV17D yellow fever vaccine. V and J are TRBV16 and TRBJ1-2, with TRBD1 matching over 7 bases. In DNA form, the CDR3 reads TGTGCCAGCAGCCGGGACAGCATCTATGGCTACACCTTC. Translated: CASSRDSIYGYTF.